This paragraph reports one T cell receptor beta chain. Its antigen is undetermined. Then a second PCR, running about 6 to 12 cycles, was carried out with a sample-barcoded 5' primer and a J-beta primer mix. Unique molecular identifiers of 12 random nucleotides labeled each cDNA. MiXCR, run by TCRdb on the 5' RACE reads, gives a single entry per CDR3 protein. The sample lists about 640,000 distinct CDR3 sequences; under 70% were seen once. This sample is drawn from a study of blood T cells in healthy people across ages. Whole-study findings and limits: It was the long-lived donors that had more naive CD4+ cells and higher diversity than aged donors. Per million T cells, TCR beta diversity dropped roughly linearly as age increased.

The TCR was taken from a man aged 55-75 years in good health. The sequencing sample was made of blood.

The chain's CDR3 is CASSSPPSGGATDTQYF. In DNA form, the CDR3 reads TGTGCCAGCAGTTCCCCCCCTAGCGGGGGGGCCACAGATACGCAGTATTTT. This chain links TRBV12-3 or TRBV12-4 with TRBJ2-3; 12 nucleotides align to TRBD2. With V trimmed by 4 bases and J by 2 bases, 7 bases remained unmatched. This CDR3 comprises 17 residues.